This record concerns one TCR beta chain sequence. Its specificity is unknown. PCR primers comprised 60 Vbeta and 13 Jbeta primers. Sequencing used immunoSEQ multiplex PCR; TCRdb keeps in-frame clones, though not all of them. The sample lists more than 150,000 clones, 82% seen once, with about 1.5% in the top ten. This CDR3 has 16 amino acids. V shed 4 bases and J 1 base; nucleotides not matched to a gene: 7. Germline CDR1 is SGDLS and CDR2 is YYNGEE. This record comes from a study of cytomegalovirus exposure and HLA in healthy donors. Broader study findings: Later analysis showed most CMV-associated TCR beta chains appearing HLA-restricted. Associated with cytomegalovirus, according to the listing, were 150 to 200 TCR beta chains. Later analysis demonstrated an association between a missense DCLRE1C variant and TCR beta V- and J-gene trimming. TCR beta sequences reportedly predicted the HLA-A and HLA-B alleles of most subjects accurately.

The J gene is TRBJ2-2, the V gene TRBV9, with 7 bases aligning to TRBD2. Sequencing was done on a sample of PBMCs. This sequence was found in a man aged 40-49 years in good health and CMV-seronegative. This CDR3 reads CASSNFGGGNTGELFF. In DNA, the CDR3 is TGTGCCAGCAGCAATTTTGGCGGGGGGAACACCGGGGAGCTGTTTTTT.